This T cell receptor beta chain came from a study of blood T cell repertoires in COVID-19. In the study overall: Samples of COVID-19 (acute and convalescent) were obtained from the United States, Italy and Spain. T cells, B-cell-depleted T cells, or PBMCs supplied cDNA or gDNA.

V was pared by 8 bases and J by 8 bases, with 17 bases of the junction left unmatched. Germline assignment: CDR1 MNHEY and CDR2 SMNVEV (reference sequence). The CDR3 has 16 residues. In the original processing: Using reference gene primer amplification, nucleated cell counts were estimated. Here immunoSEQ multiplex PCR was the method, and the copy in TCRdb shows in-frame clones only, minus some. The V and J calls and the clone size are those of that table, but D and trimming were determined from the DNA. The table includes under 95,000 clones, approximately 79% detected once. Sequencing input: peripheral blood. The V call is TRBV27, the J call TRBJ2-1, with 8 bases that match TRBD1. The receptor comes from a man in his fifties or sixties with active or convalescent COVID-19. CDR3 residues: CASGQQGAVGLDEQFF. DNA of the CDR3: TGTGCCAGCGGCCAGCAGGGGGCGGTTGGATTGGATGAGCAGTTCTTC.